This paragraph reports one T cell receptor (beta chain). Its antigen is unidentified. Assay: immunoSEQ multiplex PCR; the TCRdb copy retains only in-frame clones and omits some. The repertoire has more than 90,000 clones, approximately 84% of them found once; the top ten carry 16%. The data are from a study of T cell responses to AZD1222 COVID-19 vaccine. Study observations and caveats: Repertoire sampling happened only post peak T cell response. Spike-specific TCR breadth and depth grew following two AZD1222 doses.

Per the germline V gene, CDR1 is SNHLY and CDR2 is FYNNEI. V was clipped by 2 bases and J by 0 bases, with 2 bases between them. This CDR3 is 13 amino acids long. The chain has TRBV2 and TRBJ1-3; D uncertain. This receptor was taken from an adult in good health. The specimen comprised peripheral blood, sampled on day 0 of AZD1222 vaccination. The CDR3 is CASSENSGNTIYF. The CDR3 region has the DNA TGTGCCAGCAGTGAAAACTCTGGAAACACCATATATTTT.